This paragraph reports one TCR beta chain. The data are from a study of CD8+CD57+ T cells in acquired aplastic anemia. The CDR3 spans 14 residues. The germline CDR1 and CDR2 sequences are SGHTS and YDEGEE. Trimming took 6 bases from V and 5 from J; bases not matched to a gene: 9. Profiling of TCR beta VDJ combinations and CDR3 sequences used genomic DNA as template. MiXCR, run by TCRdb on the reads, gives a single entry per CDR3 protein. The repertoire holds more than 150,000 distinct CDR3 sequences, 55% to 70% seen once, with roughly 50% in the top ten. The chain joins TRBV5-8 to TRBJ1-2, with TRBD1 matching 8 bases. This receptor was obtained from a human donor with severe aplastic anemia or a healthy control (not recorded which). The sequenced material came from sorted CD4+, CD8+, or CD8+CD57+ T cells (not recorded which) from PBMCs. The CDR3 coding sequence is TGTGCCAGCAACCCTACAGGGGGGGATTATGGCTACACCTTC. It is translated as CASNPTGGDYGYTF.